The next 27 T cell receptor beta chains were all read from a single sample in a study of graft-versus-host responses after intestinal transplantation. Produced via immunoSEQ multiplex PCR; TCRdb's table is partial and in-frame only. Of 77,000 or so clones in the sample, 85% to 95% were seen once. These TCRs' antigens remain unknown. The sample was unstimulated CD8+ T cells sorted from spleen or lymph node cells, taken before intestinal transplant. Every receptor here comes from a human donor who received an intestinal transplant.

The rearrangement uses TRBV2 and TRBJ2-1; tentative D call: TRBD2 (5 bases). The V and J ends lost 7 bases and 4 bases respectively, with 14 bases between them. Germline V gene sequence: CDR1 SNHLY, CDR2 FYNNEI. The CDR3 spans 14 residues. In DNA form, the CDR3 reads TGTGCCAGCAAGAATGCGGGCGCGTACAATGAGCAGTTCTTC. The encoded protein is CASKNAGAYNEQFF. Together with reference TRBV2 and TRBJ2-1, the CDR3 gives the full variable domain: EPEVTQTPSHQVTQMGQEVILRCVPISNHLYFYWYRQILGQKVEFLVSFYNNEISEKSEIFDDQFSVERPDGSNFTLKIRSTKLEDSAMYFCASKNAGAYNEQFFGPGTRLTVL.

V and J are TRBV7-8 and TRBJ2-1; D call uncertain. The germline V and J ends were trimmed by 0 bases and 0 bases, with 9 bases remaining between them. The CDR3 spans 16 residues. Per the germline V gene, CDR1 is SGHVS and CDR2 is FQNEAQ. The CDR3 loop reads CASSLAPDSSYNEQFF. Here the CDR3 DNA reads TGTGCCAGCAGCTTAGCCCCGGATAGCTCCTACAATGAGCAGTTCTTC.

The CDR3 sequence is CASTGGRGMNTEAFF. CDR3 bases: TGTGCCAGCACAGGAGGGCGTGGGATGAACACTGAAGCTTTCTTT. The chain recombines TRBV2 with TRBJ1-1; D is uncertain. Trimming shortened V by 7 bases and J by 0 bases, and 15 bases separated the two germline ends. Germline CDR1 is SNHLY and CDR2 is FYNNEI. The CDR3 totals 15 residues.

This sequence joins TRBV7-7 and TRBJ2-7, with TRBD2 identical over 7 bases. Per germline, CDR1 SSHAT and CDR2 FNYEAQ (reference sequence). The CDR3 length is 15 residues. V lost 3 bases and J lost 2; bases outside the gene matches: 7. The CDR3 spells CASSLGEGLTYEQYF. CDR3 in DNA: TGTGCCAGCAGCTTGGGGGAGGGACTTACCTACGAGCAGTACTTC.

J is TRBJ2-7 and V is TRBV9; D is unclear. With 0 bases removed from V and 1 base from J, the gap between germline ends came to 8 bases. The CDR3 consists of 14 residues. Germline V gene sequence: CDR1 SGDLS, CDR2 YYNGEE. The chain's CDR3 is CASSVGADSYEQYF. For the CDR3, the DNA is TGTGCCAGCAGCGTAGGGGCAGATTCCTACGAGCAGTACTTC.

This chain connects TRBV28 to TRBJ1-5; no clear D gene. This CDR3 is built from 19 residues. Trimming shortened V by 3 bases and J by 0 bases, and 21 bases separated the two germline ends. Germline lookup yields CDR1 MDHEN and CDR2 SYDVKM. The CDR3 loop reads CASSFFGLVAHYSNQPQHF. The CDR3 DNA reads TGTGCCAGCAGTTTCTTCGGGTTGGTCGCTCACTATAGCAATCAGCCCCAGCATTTT.

The chain recombines TRBV28 with TRBJ2-5; D is possibly TRBD1 or TRBD2 (5 bases each). Looked up from germline, CDR1 is MDHEN and CDR2 is SYDVKM. Trimming stripped 6 bases from V and 0 bases from J, with 11 bases between. This CDR3 is built from 14 residues. The CDR3 here is CASRKGTDQETQYF. CDR3 DNA sequence: TGTGCCAGCAGGAAGGGGACCGACCAAGAGACCCAGTACTTC.

J is TRBJ2-3 and V is TRBV28; D call uncertain. V lost 10 bases, J lost 2 bases, and 7 bases lay in between. This CDR3 has 11 amino acids. Per the germline V gene, CDR1 is MDHEN and CDR2 is SYDVKM. DNA of the CDR3: TGTGCCACCAGAACCACAGATACGCAGTATTTT. This codes for CATRTTDTQYF.

This chain joins TRBV5-1 and TRBJ2-5; unclear D gene. This CDR3 contains 14 residues. Germline assignment: CDR1 SGHRS and CDR2 YFSETQ. Trimming cost V 1 base and J 2 bases, with 9 bases left between them. In nucleotides, the CDR3 is TGCGCCAGCAGCTTGCTTCTGCGTCAAGAGACCCAGTACTTC. This gives the protein CASSLLLRQETQYF.

V usage is TRBV6-6 and J usage is TRBJ2-7, with 9 bases aligning to TRBD2. With V trimmed by 3 bases and J by 4 bases, 4 bases remained unmatched. This CDR3 is built from 14 residues. The germline V gene encodes CDR1 MNHNY and CDR2 SVGAGI (reference sequence). CDR3 region: CASSYASGKYEQYF. The CDR3 coding sequence is TGTGCCAGCAGTTATGCTAGCGGGAAGTACGAGCAGTACTTC.

The CDR3 here is CASSRGEHNSPLHF. The DNA of the CDR3 is TGTGCCAGCTCCCGGGGGGAACATAATTCACCCCTCCACTTT. This chain uses TRBV18 with TRBJ1-6, with D possibly TRBD1 on 5 matching bases. V gave up 6 bases and J gave up 5 bases, with 11 bases separating them. Germline values: CDR1 KGHSH, CDR2 LQKENI. The CDR3 sequence is 14 residues long.

This sequence joins TRBV18 and TRBJ2-7; no clear D gene. This CDR3 has 15 residues. The V end was cut by 3 bases, the J end by 2 bases, with 14 bases between. Germline-derived CDR1 and CDR2 are KGHSH and LQKENI. CDR3 region: CASSPSDGLPYEQYF. CDR3 bases: TGTGCCAGCTCACCTTCTGACGGGTTGCCCTACGAGCAGTACTTC.

This chain uses TRBV9 with TRBJ2-2; D might be TRBD1 (5 bases). CDR1 and CDR2 from the germline V gene are SGDLS and YYNGEE. Trimming took off 0 bases at V and 2 bases at J, with 8 bases between the two ends. The CDR3 is 15 residues long. This CDR3 reads CASSVETANTGELFF. The CDR3 nucleotides read TGTGCCAGCAGCGTAGAGACAGCTAACACCGGGGAGCTGTTTTTT.

The rearrangement uses TRBV5-1 and TRBJ1-1; D gene unclear. The CDR3 extends over 15 amino acids. CDR1 is SGHRS and CDR2 is YFSETQ in the germline V gene. V lost 1 base to trimming and J lost 5 bases, with 15 bases between them. For the CDR3, the DNA is TGCGCCAGCAGCTTGCTCGCGTGGGGAGGTACTGAAGCTTTCTTT. It is translated as CASSLLAWGGTEAFF.

The genes are TRBV6-1 and TRBJ1-4; D uncertain. There are 13 residues in the CDR3. Germline V gene sequence: CDR1 MNHNS, CDR2 SASEGT. The ends were cut back, 8 bases at V and 6 bases at J, with 13 bases in the middle. CDR3 nucleotides: TGTGCCAGCGCCTGGGCGGAAGATGAAAAACTGTTTTTT. Translated, it gives CASAWAEDEKLFF.

The rearrangement uses TRBV19 and TRBJ1-1; D is possibly TRBD1 (5 bases). This CDR3 contains 13 residues. Germline V gene sequence: CDR1 LNHDA, CDR2 SQIVND (reference sequence). The V end was cut by 3 bases, the J end by 5 bases, with 10 bases between. The CDR3 spells CASSIQGVTEAFF. As DNA, the CDR3 is TGTGCCAGTAGTATTCAAGGGGTGACTGAAGCTTTCTTT.

The chain is built from TRBV19 and TRBJ1-5; D not certain. In germline, CDR1 is LNHDA, CDR2 SQIVND (reference sequence). There are 14 residues in the CDR3. The V gene lost 0 bases and the J gene lost 5 bases, with 8 bases spanning the gap. DNA of the CDR3: TGTGCCAGTAGTATAGAGGACGAATATCAGCCCCAGCATTTT. This translates into CASSIEDEYQPQHF.

The J gene is TRBJ2-7, the V gene TRBV10-1; TRBD1 aligns across 7 bases. The CDR3 extends over 15 amino acids. Germline CDR1 and CDR2: WNHNN and SYGVQD (reference sequence). V trimming: 3 bases; J trimming: 3 bases; junction bases outside the gene matches: 8. CDR3 in DNA: TGCGCCAGCAGTGACGGACAGGACCGGAGCTACGAGCAGTACTTC. It encodes CASSDGQDRSYEQYF.

This chain connects TRBV6-8 to TRBJ2-5; maybe TRBD1 (6 bases). Germline values: CDR1 MNHGY, CDR2 SAAAGT. Trimming took 10 bases from V and 4 from J, leaving 16 bases between them. This CDR3 has 13 residues. The CDR3: CATPDSLRETQYF. The DNA of the CDR3 is TGTGCCACACCGGACAGTCTCCGAGAGACCCAGTACTTC.

V is TRBV28 and J is TRBJ2-7; D not resolved. Trimming left V 8 bases short and J 1 base short, with 15 bases between. This CDR3 spans 14 amino acids. In germline, CDR1 is MDHEN, CDR2 SYDVKM. The CDR3 DNA is TGTGCCAGCGGCTCCAGACTTAAGTCCTACGAGCAGTACTTC. Its protein is CASGSRLKSYEQYF. The whole variable domain, remainder taken from reference TRBV28 and TRBJ2-7, is DVKVTQSSRYLVKRTGEKVFLECVQDMDHENMFWYRQDPGLGLRLIYFSYDVKMKEKGDIPEGYSVSREKKERFSLILESASTNQTSMYLCASGSRLKSYEQYFGPGTRLTVT.

Here the CDR3 DNA reads TGTGCCAGCAGGGACAGTTGGAACACTGAAGCTTTCTTT. Amino acids: CASRDSWNTEAFF. V and J are TRBV6-5 and TRBJ1-1; maybe TRBD1 (6 bases). Deletions cut 6 bases from V and 1 base from J, with 9 bases between. Germline-derived CDR1 and CDR2 are MNHEY and SVGAGI. CDR3 length: 13 residues.

This CDR3 is CASSLRLAPGGEQYF. The CDR3 DNA sequence: TGTGCCAGCAGCTTGCGGCTGGCGCCCGGGGGTGAGCAGTACTTC. This chain uses TRBV7-3 with TRBJ2-7; possibly TRBD2 for D (6 bases). Trimming removed 3 bases from V and 7 bases from J, with 19 bases in between. The CDR3 extends over 15 amino acids. Germline lookup yields CDR1 SGHTA and CDR2 FQGTGA.

The V and J genes are TRBV27 and TRBJ2-5, with 8 bases identical to TRBD1. The junction had 12 bases not matched to a gene; V was cut back by 5 bases and J by 1 base. Germline CDR1 and CDR2: MNHEY and SMNVEV (reference sequence). CDR3 length equals 17 residues. CDR3 sequence: CASSPPGGTGAQETQYF. Here the CDR3 DNA reads TGTGCCAGCAGTCCACCGGGCGGGACAGGAGCCCAAGAGACCCAGTACTTC.

This clone was observed once. The chain is built from TRBV9 and TRBJ2-7; 13 positions match TRBD2. Germline-derived CDR1 and CDR2 are SGDLS and YYNGEE. The CDR3 length is 17 residues. Trimming cost V 2 bases and J 4 bases; bases outside gene matches: 9. The CDR3 DNA reads as TGTGCCAGCAGCGTTACCGGGACTAGCGGGACGGGATACGAGCAGTACTTC. Amino acid sequence: CASSVTGTSGTGYEQYF.

The genes are TRBV27 and TRBJ2-1; D gene ambiguous. Trimming took off 0 bases at V and 4 bases at J, with 10 bases between the two ends. Germline V lookup: CDR1 MNHEY, CDR2 SMNVEV (reference sequence). This CDR3 spans 15 amino acids. The CDR3 DNA reads TGTGCCAGCAGTTTATCCCGGGTAGATTACAATGAGCAGTTCTTC. Its translation: CASSLSRVDYNEQFF.

The rearrangement links TRBV11-2 to TRBJ1-2; 9 positions match TRBD1. The CDR3 has 13 residues. V was clipped by 6 bases and J by 7 bases; unmatched bases: 6. Germline-derived CDR1 and CDR2 are SGHAT and FQNNGV. The CDR3 here is CASSGQGIGGYTF. The CDR3 DNA sequence: TGTGCCAGCAGTGGACAGGGGATTGGTGGCTACACCTTC.

This clone was counted once. The V and J genes are TRBV4-2 and TRBJ1-2; weak D call: TRBD1 (5 bases). The length of the CDR3 is 12 residues. Trimming removed 0 bases at V and 6 bases at J, with 5 bases between. Germline CDR1 LGHNA, CDR2 YNFKEQ. Here the CDR3 reads CASSQEGDGYTF. The CDR3, as DNA: TGTGCCAGCAGCCAAGAGGGGGATGGCTACACCTTC.